Each of the 27 T cell receptor beta chains below was sequenced from the same sample in a study of blood T cell repertoires in COVID-19. This table comes from immunoSEQ multiplex PCR, and its TCRdb copy is limited to in-frame clones, with some not included. Among about 62,000 clones listed, roughly nine tenths were seen once. Sequencing was performed on peripheral blood. The receptor source for this set is a woman aged 55-70 years with COVID-19, enrolled during active disease.

This chain uses TRBV23-1 with TRBJ1-5; possibly TRBD1 for D (6 bases). Being an ORF, TRBV23-1 has a function that is uncertain. Trimming took 0 bases from V and 6 from J, leaving 21 bases between them. The CDR3 spans 18 residues. The CDR3 nucleotides read TGCGCCAGCAGTCAATCAAGTCCGCCTCAGGGAGGGGGTCAGCCCCAGCATTTT. Its protein is CASSQSSPPQGGGQPQHF.

The rearrangement links TRBV5-1 to TRBJ1-2, with 10 bases fitting TRBD1. Germline CDR1 is SGHRS and CDR2 is YFSETQ. J gave up 0 bases and V 3 bases, and 14 bases lay outside the gene matches. This CDR3 contains 19 residues. CDR3 sequence: CASSSGAGQGTQANYGYTF. Written as DNA, the CDR3 is TGCGCCAGCAGCTCAGGCGCGGGACAGGGGACGCAAGCTAACTATGGCTACACCTTC.

This clone showed up just a few times. The J gene is TRBJ1-6, the V gene TRBV28, with 11 bases that match TRBD1. The CDR3 extends over 17 amino acids. Germline loops: CDR1 MDHEN, CDR2 SYDVKM. Trimming cost V 3 bases and J 7 bases; bases outside gene matches: 8. The CDR3 DNA reads TGTGCCAGCAGTTTTCTGGACAGGGGGCTAACGAATTCACCCCTCCACTTT. Translation: CASSFLDRGLTNSPLHF.

The chain links TRBV6-6 to TRBJ2-7; no clear D gene. CDR3 length equals 13 residues. Trimming left V 2 bases short and J 0 bases short, with 5 bases between. The V gene's germline CDR1 is MNHNY and CDR2 SVGAGI (reference sequence). The CDR3 is CASSYTSSYEQYF. The CDR3 bases are TGTGCCAGCAGTTACACGAGCTCCTACGAGCAGTACTTC.

V usage is TRBV6-5 and J usage is TRBJ1-2; TRBD1 aligns across 7 bases. Germline CDR1 and CDR2: MNHEY and SVGAGI. This CDR3 comprises 15 residues. Germline trimming cut 2 bases from V and 5 bases from J; bases unmatched to any gene: 8. The CDR3 spells CASSYGTGARYGYTF. CDR3 nucleotides: TGTGCCAGCAGTTACGGAACAGGGGCTCGATATGGCTACACCTTC.

This rearrangement joins TRBV12-3 or TRBV12-4 to TRBJ2-5; D unresolved. This CDR3 has 12 residues. The V gene lost 3 bases and the J gene lost 4 bases, with 6 bases spanning the gap. CDR3 nucleotides: TGTGCCAGCAGTTTGGGCCGAGAGACCCAGTACTTC. This gives the protein CASSLGRETQYF.

The chain carries TRBV5-1 and TRBJ1-5, with D possibly matching TRBD1 (5 bases). CDR3 size: 15 residues. With 0 bases removed from V and 4 bases from J, the gap between germline ends came to 11 bases. From germline, CDR1 is SGHRS and CDR2 YFSETQ. The CDR3 protein is CASSLDFGGNQPQHF. As DNA, the CDR3 is TGCGCCAGCAGCTTGGATTTTGGGGGGAATCAGCCCCAGCATTTT.

The rearrangement links TRBV5-1 to TRBJ1-6; tentatively, D is TRBD1 (6 bases). The CDR3 has 14 amino acids. The germline gives CDR1 SGHRS, CDR2 YFSETQ. Deletions cut 2 bases from V and 10 bases from J, with 13 bases between. CDR3 DNA sequence: TGCGCCAGCAGCTTATCACAGGGTAGATCACCCCTCCACTTT. Its translation is CASSLSQGRSPLHF.

This clone was observed once. The rearrangement links TRBV25-1 to TRBJ2-1, with 7 bases identical to TRBD2. CDR3 length: 16 residues. The germline CDR1 and CDR2 sequences are MGHDK and SYGVNS. V shed 6 bases and J 5 bases; nucleotides not matched to a gene: 13. The CDR3 sequence: CASSPTRGEGNNEQFF. CDR3 coding DNA: TGTGCCAGCAGCCCCACTCGAGGGGAGGGCAACAATGAGCAGTTCTTC.

This rearrangement joins TRBV7-3 to TRBJ2-2, with 12 bases fitting TRBD2. The CDR3 has 16 residues. Germline V gene data show CDR1 as SGHTA and CDR2 as FQGTGA. The V gene end was trimmed by 2 bases and the J gene end by 4 bases; junction bases not matched to a gene: 2. The CDR3 reads CASSLLLAGGTGELFF. The CDR3 region has the DNA TGTGCCAGCAGCTTATTACTAGCGGGGGGCACCGGGGAGCTGTTTTTT. The whole variable domain, remainder taken from reference TRBV7-3 and TRBJ2-2, is GAGVSQTPSNKVTEKGKYVELRCDPISGHTALYWYRQSLGQGPEFLIYFQGTGAADDSGLPNDRFFAVRPEGSVSTLKIQRTERGDSAVYLCASSLLLAGGTGELFFGEGSRLTVL.

This rearrangement joins TRBV6-1 to TRBJ2-7, with a weak D call TRBD2 (6 bases). CDR3 length: 15 residues. The V and J ends lost 1 base and 3 bases respectively, with 13 bases between them. Germline V gives CDR1 MNHNS, CDR2 SASEGT. CDR3 bases: TGTGCCAGCAGTGAAGGGGGCGGGGAGCACTACGAGCAGTACTTC. It is translated as CASSEGGGEHYEQYF.

J is TRBJ1-2 and V is TRBV19; the D gene is possibly TRBD1 (6 bases). CDR1 is LNHDA, CDR2 SQIVND, per germline (reference sequence). Between the trimmed V and J ends, which lost 6 bases and 13 bases, there was a span of 15 bases. The CDR3 covers 11 residues. CDR3 protein: CASRMGQYCTF. CDR3 nucleotides: TGTGCCAGTAGGATGGGACAATACTGCACCTTC.

The CDR3 is CASSAPRGSGTSGLSRSYNEQFF. Written as DNA, the CDR3 is TGTGCCAGCAGCGCCCCTAGGGGTTCCGGGACTAGCGGGTTATCCCGTTCCTACAATGAGCAGTTCTTC. This sequence joins TRBV9 and TRBJ2-1, with TRBD2 identical over 12 bases. CDR3 size: 23 residues. The germline CDR1 and CDR2 sequences are SGDLS and YYNGEE. With V trimmed by 3 bases and J by 1 base, 23 bases remained unmatched.

The V and J genes are TRBV3-1 (or the pseudogene TRBV3-2) and TRBJ1-1; 7 nucleotides line up with TRBD1. From germline, CDR1 is LGHDT and CDR2 YNNKEL (reference sequence). Trimming removed 1 base from V and 1 base from J; junction bases left unmatched: 9. The CDR3 sequence is 17 residues long. Here the CDR3 DNA reads TGTGCCAGCAGCCAAGCCTACAGGGGAGCGAGGAACACTGAAGCTTTCTTT. Translation gives CASSQAYRGARNTEAFF.

J is TRBJ2-1 and V is TRBV9, with 7 positions matching TRBD2. J gave up 9 bases and V 4 bases, and 10 bases lay outside the gene matches. This CDR3 is 14 amino acids long. Germline V gene data show CDR1 as SGDLS and CDR2 as YYNGEE. The CDR3 coding sequence is TGTGCCAGCAGCCCCCTGGGGAGGGCCCGTGAGCAGTTCTTC. It translates to CASSPLGRAREQFF.

In its sample, this clone was seen once. This chain joins TRBV5-1 and TRBJ1-2; TRBD1 aligns across 8 bases. Losses at the gene ends were 1 base for V and 8 bases for J; bases not matched to a gene: 7. Germline lookup yields CDR1 SGHRS and CDR2 YFSETQ. This CDR3 region has 14 residues. The CDR3 sequence is CASSLMLAGGGYTF. The CDR3 DNA reads TGCGCCAGCAGCTTGATGTTAGCAGGGGGCGGCTACACCTTC. Based on the CDR3 plus reference TRBV5-1 and TRBJ1-2, the full variable domain is KAGVTQTPRYLIKTRGQQVTLSCSPISGHRSVSWYQQTPGQGLQFLFEYFSETQRNKGNFPGRFSGRQFSNSRSEMNVSTLELGDSALYLCASSLMLAGGGYTFGSGTRLTVV.

V and J are TRBV7-2 and TRBJ2-1, with D perhaps matching TRBD2 (6 bases). The germline CDR1 and CDR2 sequences are SGHTA and FQGNSA. Trimming left V 3 bases short and J 3 bases short, with 15 bases between. The CDR3 totals 16 residues. The DNA for the CDR3 is TGTGCCAGCAGCTTGTGGGGGGACGGATACTACAATGAGCAGTTCTTC. Translated, it gives CASSLWGDGYYNEQFF.

This chain uses TRBV27 with TRBJ1-2, with 9 bases lining up with TRBD1. The junction had 2 bases not matched to a gene; V was cut back by 2 bases and J by 4 bases. Germline values: CDR1 MNHEY, CDR2 SMNVEV (reference sequence). This CDR3 has 14 residues. CDR3 nucleotides: TGTGCCAGCAGTTTAACAGGGGGCATCTATGGCTACACCTTC. Amino acids: CASSLTGGIYGYTF.

CDR3 region: CASSRKIGTSGRLTQYF. In nucleotides, the CDR3 is TGTGCCAGCAGTCGAAAAATAGGGACTAGCGGGAGGTTGACGCAGTATTTT. V gene TRBV3-1 (or the pseudogene TRBV3-2) combines with J gene TRBJ2-3; 15 positions agree with TRBD2. The CDR3 has 17 residues. Trimming at V came to 6 bases and at J to 9 bases, leaving 13 bases not matched to a gene. The germline CDR1 and CDR2 sequences are LGHDT and YNNKEL (reference sequence).

This chain connects TRBV24-1 to TRBJ2-1; TRBD2 aligns across 9 bases. V lost 4 bases to trimming and J lost 4 bases; unmatched junction nucleotides: 13. There are 18 residues in the CDR3. Germline V CDR1 and CDR2: KGHDR, SFDVKD. The CDR3 loop reads CATSDRTLTSGIYNEQFF. CDR3 bases: TGTGCCACCAGTGACCGGACCCTGACTAGCGGCATATACAATGAGCAGTTCTTC.

V gene TRBV12-3 or TRBV12-4 combines with J gene TRBJ1-1, with TRBD1 identical over 8 bases. V shed 4 bases and J 5 bases; nucleotides not matched to a gene: 3. The CDR3 runs to 13 residues. The CDR3 is CASSWGDRTEAFF. The CDR3, as DNA: TGTGCCAGCAGTTGGGGGGACAGGACTGAAGCTTTCTTT.

This clone has just a few counts. This chain links TRBV28 with TRBJ1-1; D is unclear. The CDR3 is made up of 14 amino acids. Germline V gives CDR1 MDHEN, CDR2 SYDVKM. The V and J ends lost 2 bases and 2 bases respectively, with 9 bases between them. The CDR3 protein is CASSLGGINTEAFF. Written as DNA, the CDR3 is TGTGCCAGCAGTTTAGGAGGAATCAACACTGAAGCTTTCTTT. Variable domain in full (rest from reference TRBV28 and TRBJ1-1): DVKVTQSSRYLVKRTGEKVFLECVQDMDHENMFWYRQDPGLGLRLIYFSYDVKMKEKGDIPEGYSVSREKKERFSLILESASTNQTSMYLCASSLGGINTEAFFGQGTRLTVV.

The J gene is TRBJ2-1, the V gene TRBV5-1, with 7 bases that match TRBD1. This CDR3 contains 16 residues. V shed 4 bases and J 2 bases; nucleotides not matched to a gene: 9. Germline loops: CDR1 SGHRS, CDR2 YFSETQ. CDR3 region: CASSGQQGWAYNEQFF. CDR3 DNA: TGCGCCAGCAGCGGCCAACAGGGGTGGGCCTACAATGAGCAGTTCTTC. The complete variable domain, with remaining parts taken from reference TRBV5-1 and TRBJ2-1, reads KAGVTQTPRYLIKTRGQQVTLSCSPISGHRSVSWYQQTPGQGLQFLFEYFSETQRNKGNFPGRFSGRQFSNSRSEMNVSTLELGDSALYLCASSGQQGWAYNEQFFGPGTRLTVL.

This sequence joins TRBV11-2 and TRBJ2-1, with 9 positions matching TRBD1. Trimming cost V 4 bases and J 4 bases; bases outside gene matches: 5. The CDR3 is 15 amino acids. Germline CDR1 is SGHAT and CDR2 is FQNNGV. The DNA for the CDR3 is TGTGCCAGCAGCTCCCGGGACAGGGTTTACAATGAGCAGTTCTTC. Amino acids: CASSSRDRVYNEQFF.

The CDR3 nucleotides are TGTGCCAGCAGCCACTTCGGGGAGACTAGCGGCTACACCTTC. It codes for CASSHFGETSGYTF. The chain employs TRBV7-2 and TRBJ1-2; D call uncertain. The V and J ends lost 5 bases and 8 bases respectively, with 18 bases between them. Looked up from germline, CDR1 is SGHTA and CDR2 is FQGNSA. CDR3 size: 14 residues. The full variable domain, completed using reference TRBV7-2 and TRBJ1-2, is GAGVSQSPSNKVTEKGKDVELRCDPISGHTALYWYRQSLGQGLEFLIYFQGNSAPDKSGLPSDRFSAERTGGSVSTLTIQRTQQEDSAVYLCASSHFGETSGYTFGSGTRLTVV.

This chain connects TRBV12-3 or TRBV12-4 to TRBJ2-4, with TRBD1 matching 9 bases. V was pared by 6 bases and J by 7 bases, with 4 bases of the junction left unmatched. The CDR3 length is 13 residues. In DNA form, the CDR3 reads TGTGCCAGCAGGACCGGGACAGGGAACATTCAGTACTTC. Its protein product is CASRTGTGNIQYF.

The CDR3 sequence is CASSPTVYEQYF. The DNA for the CDR3 is TGTGCCAGCAGTCCGACAGTCTACGAGCAGTACTTC. J is TRBJ2-7 and V is TRBV6-2 or TRBV6-3; tentatively, D is TRBD1 (5 bases). V was shortened by 5 bases and J by 3 bases, with 8 bases between the two germline ends. The CDR3 extends over 12 amino acids. Germline CDR1 MNHEY, CDR2 SVGEGT.